These 17 T cell receptor beta chains share one sample of origin, sequenced in a study of blood T cell repertoires in COVID-19. TCRdb's copy holds only in-frame clones and misses some; the assay was immunoSEQ multiplex PCR. The data show over 300,000 clones, 80% to 90% seen once. Sequences were obtained from PBMCs or T cells enriched from blood (not recorded which). The receptors originated from a man aged 25 to 40 who had recovered from COVID-19.

This chain connects TRBV5-4 to TRBJ1-2, with D tentatively TRBD1 (6 bases). The CDR3 extends over 12 amino acids. CDR1 SGHNT and CDR2 YYREEE come from the germline V gene (reference sequence). Trimming removed 8 bases at V and 2 bases at J, with 10 bases between. The DNA for the CDR3 is TGTGCCAGTACCGACAGGAACTATGGCTACACCTTC. This sequence encodes CASTDRNYGYTF. Drawing the rest from reference TRBV5-4 and TRBJ1-2, the complete variable domain is ETGVTQSPTHLIKTRGQQVTLRCSSQSGHNTVSWYQQALGQGPQFIFQYYREEENGRGNFPPRFSGLQFPNYSSELNVNALELDDSALYLCASTDRNYGYTFGSGTRLTVV.

The chain has TRBV6-4 and TRBJ1-2; D remains ambiguous. The germline V gene has CDR1 MRHNA and CDR2 SNTAGT. The CDR3 totals 13 residues. V was cut by 4 bases and J by 2 bases, with 8 bases left in between. The CDR3 protein is CASSVGLNYGYTF. In DNA form, the CDR3 reads TGTGCCAGCAGTGTTGGACTGAACTATGGCTACACCTTC.

The rearrangement links TRBV6-1 to TRBJ1-2; D uncertain. From germline, CDR1 is MNHNS and CDR2 SASEGT. The CDR3 covers 15 residues. The germline V and J ends were trimmed by 1 base and 6 bases, with 15 bases remaining between them. CDR3 in amino acids: CASSEGAWQADGYTF. In DNA, the CDR3 is TGTGCCAGCAGTGAAGGGGCGTGGCAGGCTGATGGCTACACCTTC.

This clone was observed once. The chain has TRBV21-1 and TRBJ1-5. TRBV21-1 is termed a pseudogene. The CDR3 loop spans 11 amino acids. The DNA of the CDR3 is TGTGCCAGCAGCAAAAGCCCGCCCCAGCATTTT. Protein: CASSKSPPQHF.

The chain combines TRBV4-2 with TRBJ1-5; no clear D. This CDR3 region has 16 residues. CDR1 is LGHNA and CDR2 is YNFKEQ in the germline V gene. V lost 1 base and J lost 5, with 15 bases in between. CDR3 protein: CASSQGYSPSDQPQHF. CDR3 sequence (DNA): TGTGCCAGCAGCCAAGGATACTCCCCGAGTGATCAGCCCCAGCATTTT.

The table lists this clone with a few counts. The gene calls are TRBV5-8 and TRBJ2-7, with 12 bases lining up with TRBD2. This CDR3 spans 14 amino acids. The germline V gene has CDR1 SGHTS and CDR2 YDEGEE. Losses at the gene ends were 6 bases for V and 4 bases for J; bases not matched to a gene: 5. The CDR3 here is CASTQGLAGYEQYF. For the CDR3, the DNA is TGTGCCAGCACCCAGGGACTAGCGGGTTACGAGCAGTACTTC.

This chain links TRBV16 with TRBJ2-3, with TRBD2 as a possible D gene (6 bases). The germline gives CDR1 KGHSY, CDR2 FQNENV. The CDR3 covers 17 residues. V gave up 2 bases and J gave up 2 bases, with 17 bases separating them. DNA for the CDR3: TGTGCCAGCAGCCAACGGTCGGGGGAAGGGTACACAGATACGCAGTATTTT. Translation: CASSQRSGEGYTDTQYF.

The chain links TRBV5-4 to TRBJ2-5, with 8 nucleotides matching TRBD2. Germline CDR1 and CDR2: SGHNT and YYREEE (reference sequence). The CDR3 totals 15 residues. V dropped 2 bases and J dropped 5; count of bases not matched to a gene: 8. CDR3 nucleotides: TGTGCCAGCAGCTTACCGGCGGGGGGCACGGAGACCCAGTACTTC. Translation gives CASSLPAGGTETQYF.

The rearrangement uses TRBV6-5 and TRBJ2-5; 9 positions match TRBD1. The CDR3 totals 14 residues. The trim removed 5 bases at V and 5 bases at J, leaving 6 bases unmatched. Germline V CDR1 and CDR2: MNHEY, SVGAGI. Here the CDR3 reads CASSPRDRVETQYF. The CDR3 coding sequence is TGTGCCAGCAGTCCCCGGGACAGGGTTGAGACCCAGTACTTC.

The gene calls are TRBV14 and TRBJ1-4, with a weak D call TRBD1 (6 bases). Trimming stripped 6 bases from V and 5 bases from J, with 13 bases between. The CDR3 is made up of 14 amino acids. Germline loops: CDR1 SGHDN, CDR2 FVKESK. CDR3 coding DNA: TGTGCCAGCAGGAAAACAGGGATCAATGAAAAACTGTTTTTT. This encodes CASRKTGINEKLFF.

This rearrangement joins TRBV19 to TRBJ1-4, with D unresolved. The CDR3 runs 14 residues. Germline V CDR1 and CDR2: LNHDA, SQIVND (reference sequence). Deletions cut 6 bases from V and 3 bases from J, with 11 bases between. In nucleotides, the CDR3 is TGTGCCAGTAGGGCCAGGTCGGCTAATGAAAAACTGTTTTTT. Protein product: CASRARSANEKLFF.

This chain links TRBV7-8 with TRBJ2-5; 8 bases are shared with TRBD1. CDR1 is SGHVS, CDR2 FQNEAQ, per germline. CDR3 length equals 15 residues. Trimming at V came to 5 bases and at J to 5 bases, leaving 10 bases not matched to a gene. The CDR3 is CASSNTDRGEETQYF. The CDR3 DNA follows: TGTGCCAGCAGCAACACCGACAGGGGTGAGGAGACCCAGTACTTC.

This chain connects TRBV11-2 to TRBJ1-1, with 7 bases fitting TRBD1. Germline loops: CDR1 SGHAT, CDR2 FQNNGV. CDR3 length equals 14 residues. The V gene end was trimmed by 2 bases and the J gene end by 3 bases; junction bases not matched to a gene: 3. The CDR3 coding sequence is TGTGCCAGCAGCTTAATCGACAGGGACACTGAAGCTTTCTTT. Protein sequence: CASSLIDRDTEAFF.

This sequence joins TRBV19 and TRBJ1-5; 7 nucleotides match TRBD1. The CDR3 is 14 amino acids. In germline, CDR1 is LNHDA, CDR2 SQIVND (reference sequence). After removal of 5 bases from V and 4 bases from J, the junction contained 5 bases not matched to a gene. The CDR3 is CASSYRGDNQPQHF. For the CDR3, the DNA is TGTGCCAGTAGTTACAGGGGCGATAATCAGCCCCAGCATTTT.

The gene calls are TRBV30 and TRBJ1-2; maybe TRBD1 (5 bases). The V gene lost 1 base and the J gene lost 1 base, with 7 bases spanning the gap. Germline V gene sequence: CDR1 GTSNPN, CDR2 SVGIG (reference sequence). The CDR3 is 13 amino acids. In nucleotides, the CDR3 is TGTGCCTGGAGTGCACAGGATAACTATGGCTACACCTTC. Its protein is CAWSAQDNYGYTF. Drawing the rest from reference TRBV30 and TRBJ1-2, the complete variable domain is SQTIHQWPATLVQPVGSPLSLECTVEGTSNPNLYWYRQAAGRGLQLLFYSVGIGQISSEVPQNLSASRPQDRQFILSSKKLLLSDSGFYLCAWSAQDNYGYTFGSGTRLTVV.

The gene calls are TRBV5-1 and TRBJ1-2; 9 bases match TRBD1. The CDR3 consists of 16 residues. Losses at the gene ends were 5 bases for V and 1 base for J; bases not matched to a gene: 9. Germline lookup yields CDR1 SGHRS and CDR2 YFSETQ. This chain's CDR3 is CASSFARGQGNYGYTF. DNA of the CDR3: TGCGCCAGCAGTTTCGCCAGGGGACAGGGTAACTATGGCTACACCTTC.

The chain joins TRBV5-5 to TRBJ1-2; D not certain. Germline V gene sequence: CDR1 SGHKS, CDR2 YYEKEE (reference sequence). This CDR3 has 15 amino acids. V lost 3 bases, J lost 2 bases, and 14 bases lay in between. CDR3 sequence reads: CASSSSDPRNYGYTF. CDR3 sequence (DNA): TGTGCCAGCAGCTCGTCGGATCCGCGGAACTATGGCTACACCTTC.